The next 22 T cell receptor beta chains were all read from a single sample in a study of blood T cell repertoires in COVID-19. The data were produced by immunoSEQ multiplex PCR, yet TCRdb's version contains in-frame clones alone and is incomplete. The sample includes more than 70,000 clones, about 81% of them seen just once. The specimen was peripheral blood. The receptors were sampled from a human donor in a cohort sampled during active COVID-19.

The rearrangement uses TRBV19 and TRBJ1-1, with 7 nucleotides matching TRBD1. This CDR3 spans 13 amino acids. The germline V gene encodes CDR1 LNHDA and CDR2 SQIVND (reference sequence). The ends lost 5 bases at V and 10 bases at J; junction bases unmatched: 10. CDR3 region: CASSGGRQGAAFF. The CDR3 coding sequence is TGTGCCAGTAGTGGGGGGCGACAGGGAGCAGCTTTCTTT.

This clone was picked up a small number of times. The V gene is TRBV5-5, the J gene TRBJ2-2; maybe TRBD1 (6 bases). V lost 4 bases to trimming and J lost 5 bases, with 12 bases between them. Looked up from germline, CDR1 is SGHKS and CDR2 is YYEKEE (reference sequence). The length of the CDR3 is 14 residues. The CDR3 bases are TGTGCCAGCAGCACAGGGACGTGGACCGGGGAGCTGTTTTTT. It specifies CASSTGTWTGELFF.

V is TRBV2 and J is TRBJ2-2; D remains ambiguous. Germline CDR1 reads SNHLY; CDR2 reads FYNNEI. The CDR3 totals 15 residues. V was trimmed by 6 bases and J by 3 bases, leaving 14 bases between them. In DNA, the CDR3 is TGTGCCAGCAGAGTGGTTGACTTCTACACCGGGGAGCTGTTTTTT. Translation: CASRVVDFYTGELFF.

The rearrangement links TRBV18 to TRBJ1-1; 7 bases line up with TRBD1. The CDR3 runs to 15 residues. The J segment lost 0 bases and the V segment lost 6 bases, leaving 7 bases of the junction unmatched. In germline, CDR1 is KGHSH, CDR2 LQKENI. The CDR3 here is CASSAWTGLNTEAFF. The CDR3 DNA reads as TGTGCCAGCTCTGCATGGACAGGCTTGAACACTGAAGCTTTCTTT.

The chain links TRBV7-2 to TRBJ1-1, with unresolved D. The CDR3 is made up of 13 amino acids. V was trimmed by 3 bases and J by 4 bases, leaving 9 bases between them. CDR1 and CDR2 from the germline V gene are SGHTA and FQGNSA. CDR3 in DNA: TGTGCCAGCAGCTTTGTAGCGCGCACTGAAGCTTTCTTT. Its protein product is CASSFVARTEAFF.

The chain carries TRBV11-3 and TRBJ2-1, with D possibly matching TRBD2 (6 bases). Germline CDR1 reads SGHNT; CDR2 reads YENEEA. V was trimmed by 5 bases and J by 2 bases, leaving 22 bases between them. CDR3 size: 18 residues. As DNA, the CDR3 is TGTGCCAGCAGCAAAGGGATCTTCCAGGAGGGGACCTACAATGAGCAGTTCTTC. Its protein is CASSKGIFQEGTYNEQFF.

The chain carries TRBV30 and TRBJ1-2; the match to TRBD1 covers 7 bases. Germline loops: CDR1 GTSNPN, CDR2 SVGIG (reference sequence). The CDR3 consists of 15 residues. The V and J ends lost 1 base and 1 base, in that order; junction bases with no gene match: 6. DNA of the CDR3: TGTGCCTGGAGTGGGCGACAGGGACTTAACTATGGCTACACCTTC. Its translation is CAWSGRQGLNYGYTF.

This CDR3 reads CASSGSGGSYEQYF. The CDR3 DNA reads as TGTGCCAGCAGCGGTAGCGGGGGCTCCTACGAGCAGTACTTC. The genes are TRBV9 and TRBJ2-7; 9 bases are shared with TRBD2. The CDR3 runs to 14 residues. Trimming cost V 3 bases and J 0 bases; bases outside gene matches: 1. Germline V gene data show CDR1 as SGDLS and CDR2 as YYNGEE.

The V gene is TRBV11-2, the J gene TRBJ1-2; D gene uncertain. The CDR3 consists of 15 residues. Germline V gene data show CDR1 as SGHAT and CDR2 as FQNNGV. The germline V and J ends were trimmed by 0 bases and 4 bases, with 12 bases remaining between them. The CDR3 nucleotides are TGTGCCAGCAGCTTAGATCCCGGGGAGGCCTATGGCTACACCTTC. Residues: CASSLDPGEAYGYTF.

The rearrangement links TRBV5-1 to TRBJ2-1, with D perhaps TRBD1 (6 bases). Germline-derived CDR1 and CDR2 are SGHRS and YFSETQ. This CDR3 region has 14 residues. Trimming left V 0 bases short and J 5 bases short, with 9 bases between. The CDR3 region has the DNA TGCGCCAGCAGCTTGGGACAGGAGGACAATGAGCAGTTCTTC. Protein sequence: CASSLGQEDNEQFF.

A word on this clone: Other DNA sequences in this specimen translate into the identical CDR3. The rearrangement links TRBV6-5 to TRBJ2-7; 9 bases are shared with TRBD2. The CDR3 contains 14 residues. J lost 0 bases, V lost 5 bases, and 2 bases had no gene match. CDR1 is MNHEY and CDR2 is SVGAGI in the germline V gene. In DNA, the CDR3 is TGTGCCAGCAGTCCGACTAGCGGCTCCTACGAGCAGTACTTC. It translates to CASSPTSGSYEQYF.

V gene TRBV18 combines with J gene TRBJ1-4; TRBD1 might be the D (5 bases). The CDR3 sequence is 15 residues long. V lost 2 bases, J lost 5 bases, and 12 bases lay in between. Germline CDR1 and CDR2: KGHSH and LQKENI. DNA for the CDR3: TGTGCCAGCTCACCAGCGAACAGGCCAAATGAAAAACTGTTTTTT. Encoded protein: CASSPANRPNEKLFF.

The CDR3 loop is CASSLGTGGSPLHF. The CDR3 DNA reads as TGTGCCAGCAGCCTTGGGACAGGGGGGTCACCCCTCCACTTT. This chain uses TRBV7-9 with TRBJ1-6; 11 bases match TRBD1. CDR3 length equals 14 residues. Germline values: CDR1 SEHNR, CDR2 FQNEAQ (reference sequence). With V trimmed by 5 bases and J by 10 bases, 4 bases remained unmatched.

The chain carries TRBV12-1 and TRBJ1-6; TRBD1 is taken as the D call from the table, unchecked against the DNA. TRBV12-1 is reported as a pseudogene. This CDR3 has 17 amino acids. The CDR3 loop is CASSLLDKGGKFSPLHF. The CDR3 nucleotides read TGTGCCAGCAGCCTACTCGATAAAGGGGGTAAGTTTTCACCCCTCCACTTT.

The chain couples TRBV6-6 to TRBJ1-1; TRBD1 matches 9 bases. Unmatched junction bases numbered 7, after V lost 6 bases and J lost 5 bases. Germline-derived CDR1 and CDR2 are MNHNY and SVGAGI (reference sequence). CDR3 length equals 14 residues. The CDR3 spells CASRKQGAHTEAFF. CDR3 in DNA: TGTGCCAGCAGAAAACAGGGGGCGCATACTGAAGCTTTCTTT.

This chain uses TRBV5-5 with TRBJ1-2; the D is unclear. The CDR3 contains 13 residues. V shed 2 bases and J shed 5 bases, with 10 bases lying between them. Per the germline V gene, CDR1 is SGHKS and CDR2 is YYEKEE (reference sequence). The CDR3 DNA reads TGTGCCAGCAGCTTTGACCCAGGATATGGCTACACCTTC. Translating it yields CASSFDPGYGYTF.

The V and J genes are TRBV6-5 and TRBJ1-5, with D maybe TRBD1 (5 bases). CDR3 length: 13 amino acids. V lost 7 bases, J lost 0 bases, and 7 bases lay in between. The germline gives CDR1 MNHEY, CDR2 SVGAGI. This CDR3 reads CASMTASNQPQHF. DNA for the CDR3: TGTGCCAGCATGACAGCTAGCAATCAGCCCCAGCATTTT.

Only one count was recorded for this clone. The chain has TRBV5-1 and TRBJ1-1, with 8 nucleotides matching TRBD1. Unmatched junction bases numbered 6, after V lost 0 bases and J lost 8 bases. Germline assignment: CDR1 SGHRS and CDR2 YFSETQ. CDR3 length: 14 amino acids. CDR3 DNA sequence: TGCGCCAGCAGCTTGGAGGGCAGGGGGCACGAAGCTTTCTTT. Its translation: CASSLEGRGHEAFF.

The CDR3 is CASSSTGTTWDTQYF. The CDR3 nucleotides are TGTGCCAGCAGCTCGACAGGGACGACGTGGGATACGCAGTATTTT. The chain uses TRBV5-6 and TRBJ2-3, with 7 bases that match TRBD1. After removal of 3 bases from V and 6 bases from J, the junction contained 10 bases not matched to a gene. This CDR3 contains 15 residues. Germline V gene data show CDR1 as SGHDT and CDR2 as YYEEEE.

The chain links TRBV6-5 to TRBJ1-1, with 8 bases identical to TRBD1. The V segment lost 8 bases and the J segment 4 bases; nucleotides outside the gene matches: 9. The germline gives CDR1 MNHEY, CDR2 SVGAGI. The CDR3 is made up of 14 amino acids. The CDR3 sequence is CASEQGAVGTEAFF. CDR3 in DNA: TGTGCCAGCGAGCAGGGGGCGGTGGGCACTGAAGCTTTCTTT.

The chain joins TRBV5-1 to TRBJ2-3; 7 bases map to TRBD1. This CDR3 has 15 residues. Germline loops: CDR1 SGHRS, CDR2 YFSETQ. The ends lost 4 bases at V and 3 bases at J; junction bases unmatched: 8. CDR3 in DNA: TGCGCCAGCAGCGCCTACAGGGGTCGTACAGATACGCAGTATTTT. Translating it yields CASSAYRGRTDTQYF.

The CDR3 loop is CASTRDSITGELFF. The CDR3 DNA reads TGTGCCAGCACTCGGGACTCAATCACCGGGGAGCTGTTTTTT. This rearrangement joins TRBV2 to TRBJ2-2; a weak D match, TRBD2 (6 bases). The V and J ends lost 7 bases and 4 bases respectively, with 13 bases between them. CDR3 size: 14 residues. Germline loops: CDR1 SNHLY, CDR2 FYNNEI.